Below are 19 T cell receptor beta chains sequenced from a single sample in a study of Ad26.COV2.S vaccination and SARS-CoV-2 variants. Generated by immunoSEQ multiplex PCR, the TCRdb table keeps only in-frame clones and is missing some. This table has approximately 480,000 clones, around 88% appearing once. Indicated treatment: about 20 received Ad26.COV2.S at low or high dose, single or two shots; several received placebo; per-sample allocation not given. Sampling took place 63 days after the first vaccine or placebo injection. Sequencing was performed on peripheral blood, taken in a trial of Ad26.COV2.S vaccine versus placebo. Every receptor here comes from a person between 18 and 65 years old who received the Ad26.COV2.S COVID-19 vaccine or a placebo.

This clone was picked up a small number of times. This CDR3 is CASSQADRRAGYGYTF. Written as DNA, the CDR3 is TGCGCCAGCAGCCAAGCCGACAGGAGGGCCGGCTATGGCTACACCTTC. The gene calls are TRBV4-3 and TRBJ1-2, with a possible D match to TRBD1 (6 bases). V was shortened by 1 base and J by 4 bases, with 16 bases between the two germline ends. Per germline, CDR1 LGHNA and CDR2 YSLEER. The CDR3 covers 16 residues.

J is TRBJ2-7 and V is TRBV7-6, with 7 bases matching TRBD1. The V gene end was trimmed by 6 bases and the J gene end by 5 bases; junction bases not matched to a gene: 4. The germline V gene encodes CDR1 SGHVS and CDR2 FNYEAQ. The CDR3 loop spans 12 amino acids. CDR3: CASSPQGDEQYF. CDR3 DNA sequence: TGTGCCAGCAGTCCCCAGGGGGACGAGCAGTACTTC.

The rearrangement uses TRBV18 and TRBJ1-2; TRBD1 aligns across 7 bases. This CDR3 has 15 residues. The germline V gene has CDR1 KGHSH and CDR2 LQKENI. The V segment lost 2 bases and the J segment 7 bases; nucleotides outside the gene matches: 10. This chain's CDR3 is CASSPRQGLRGGYTF. CDR3 nucleotides: TGTGCCAGCTCACCAAGACAGGGTCTACGGGGTGGCTACACCTTC.

This chain links TRBV29-1 with TRBJ2-7, with 7 bases identical to TRBD2. The CDR3 is 14 amino acids. Germline loops: CDR1 SQVTM, CDR2 ANQGSEA. The trim removed 4 bases at V and 0 bases at J, leaving 6 bases unmatched. The CDR3 nucleotides read TGCAGCGTTGCCGTGGGAGGGTCCTCCTACGAGCAGTACTTC. It encodes CSVAVGGSSYEQYF.

The chain joins TRBV18 to TRBJ2-1, with no clear D. The CDR3 sequence is 13 residues long. V lost 8 bases, J lost 5 bases, and 13 bases lay in between. Germline assignment: CDR1 KGHSH and CDR2 LQKENI. This CDR3 reads CASRESGDNEQFF. The CDR3 region has the DNA TGTGCCAGCCGCGAATCTGGGGACAATGAGCAGTTCTTC.

The chain carries TRBV25-1 and TRBJ1-2; TRBD1 matches 10 bases. Germline trimming cut 6 bases from V and 6 bases from J; bases unmatched to any gene: 10. Germline CDR1 and CDR2: MGHDK and SYGVNS. The CDR3 totals 15 residues. CDR3 residues: CASSGTGEVLDGYTF. DNA for the CDR3: TGTGCCAGCAGCGGGACAGGGGAAGTCCTCGATGGCTACACCTTC.

This chain uses TRBV2 with TRBJ2-7; a possible D gene is TRBD2 (6 bases). The CDR3 is 14 residues long. Germline V gives CDR1 SNHLY, CDR2 FYNNEI. Trimming pared 8 bases from V and 2 bases from J, leaving 16 bases between. CDR3 coding DNA: TGTGCCAGCCGCGAGGGGCGGGGACCCTACGAGCAGTACTTC. Its translation is CASREGRGPYEQYF.

The chain's CDR3 is CASTSEVNTIYF. CDR3 DNA sequence: TGTGCCAGCACATCCGAAGTAAACACCATATATTTT. The chain links TRBV6-5 to TRBJ1-3; D unresolved. The germline gives CDR1 MNHEY, CDR2 SVGAGI. V was cut by 7 bases and J by 6 bases, with 10 bases left in between. This CDR3 contains 12 residues.

The genes are TRBV4-2 and TRBJ1-4; D gene ambiguous. Deletions cut 2 bases from V and 7 bases from J, with 8 bases between. CDR3 length: 13 residues. Germline V gives CDR1 LGHNA, CDR2 YNFKEQ. Here the CDR3 reads CASSQREGEKLFF. CDR3 sequence (DNA): TGTGCCAGCAGCCAACGGGAGGGTGAAAAACTGTTTTTT.

This rearrangement joins TRBV5-6 to TRBJ2-7; 8 bases line up with TRBD2. Germline V CDR1 and CDR2: SGHDT, YYEEEE. Germline trimming cut 2 bases from V and 6 bases from J; bases unmatched to any gene: 10. CDR3 size: 15 residues. CDR3 sequence (DNA): TGTGCCAGCAGCTTCCGGCCGGGAGGGCTGACCGAGCAGTACTTC. It yields the protein CASSFRPGGLTEQYF.

This clone was seen only a few times. The rearrangement uses TRBV6-5 and TRBJ2-7, with D possibly being TRBD2 (6 bases). V dropped 6 bases and J dropped 5 bases, with 17 bases sitting between them. The CDR3 is 14 residues long. CDR1 MNHEY and CDR2 SVGAGI come from the germline V gene. The CDR3 protein is CASSPTGVRDEQYF. As DNA, the CDR3 is TGTGCCAGCAGCCCAACGGGGGTACGTGACGAGCAGTACTTC.

This sequence joins TRBV30 and TRBJ1-3; a possible D gene is TRBD1 (5 bases). The V gene's germline CDR1 is GTSNPN and CDR2 SVGIG (reference sequence). V lost 0 bases and J lost 0, with 9 bases in between. The CDR3 has 15 residues. The CDR3 is CAWSVRGPSGNTIYF. DNA of the CDR3: TGTGCCTGGAGTGTACGGGGCCCCTCTGGAAACACCATATATTTT.

A few counts support this clone. Other DNA sequences from this sample encode an identical CDR3 as well. This chain uses TRBV7-2 with TRBJ1-2; D is ambiguous. Germline lookup yields CDR1 SGHTA and CDR2 FQGNSA. V lost 0 bases to trimming and J lost 4 bases, with 6 bases between them. This CDR3 is built from 13 residues. The CDR3 loop is CASSLAGSYGYTF. The CDR3 DNA sequence: TGTGCCAGCAGCTTAGCGGGCAGCTATGGCTACACCTTC.

The V and J genes are TRBV7-8 and TRBJ1-1, with a weak D call TRBD1 (5 bases). CDR1 SGHVS and CDR2 FQNEAQ come from the germline V gene. Between the trimmed V and J ends, which lost 5 bases and 4 bases, there was a span of 11 bases. The CDR3 consists of 13 residues. CDR3: CASSPQGGTEAFF. The CDR3 bases are TGTGCCAGCAGCCCCCAGGGTGGCACTGAAGCTTTCTTT.

The V call is TRBV7-2, the J call TRBJ1-5; no definite D call. In germline, CDR1 is SGHTA, CDR2 FQGNSA. V lost 1 base, J lost 4 bases, and 8 bases lay in between. This CDR3 comprises 14 residues. The CDR3 protein is CASSLGGKNQPQHF. The DNA of the CDR3 is TGTGCCAGCAGCTTAGGAGGGAAGAATCAGCCCCAGCATTTT.

This clone was picked up one time. In the same sample, other DNA sequences code for this CDR3. This chain connects TRBV28 to TRBJ2-3, with D hard to call. There are 12 residues in the CDR3. Germline loops: CDR1 MDHEN, CDR2 SYDVKM. V gave up 6 bases and J gave up 0 bases, with 4 bases separating them. The CDR3 sequence: CASRSSTDTQYF. CDR3 sequence (DNA): TGTGCCAGCAGATCTAGCACAGATACGCAGTATTTT. The full variable domain, in which reference TRBV28 and TRBJ2-3 provide the parts outside the CDR3, is DVKVTQSSRYLVKRTGEKVFLECVQDMDHENMFWYRQDPGLGLRLIYFSYDVKMKEKGDIPEGYSVSREKKERFSLILESASTNQTSMYLCASRSSTDTQYFGPGTRLTVL.

The chain couples TRBV21-1 to TRBJ2-3; the D call in the table, TRBD2, was not verified against the DNA. TRBV21-1 is flagged as a pseudogene. This CDR3 has 17 residues. The CDR3 is CASSKDYSGSSTDTQYF. CDR3 nucleotide sequence: TGTGCCAGCAGCAAAGATTATAGCGGGAGTAGCACAGATACGCAGTATTTT.

The gene calls are TRBV30 and TRBJ2-7, with D unclear. V lost 1 base and J 11 bases, leaving 18 bases between the germline ends. This CDR3 comprises 13 residues. Germline values: CDR1 GTSNPN, CDR2 SVGIG (reference sequence). CDR3 loop: CAWSETTSSGEYF. CDR3 in DNA: TGTGCCTGGAGTGAAACGACATCATCAGGAGAGTACTTC. The full variable domain, in which reference TRBV30 and TRBJ2-7 provide the parts outside the CDR3, is SQTIHQWPATLVQPVGSPLSLECTVEGTSNPNLYWYRQAAGRGLQLLFYSVGIGQISSEVPQNLSASRPQDRQFILSSKKLLLSDSGFYLCAWSETTSSGEYFGPGTRLTVT.

This rearrangement joins TRBV29-1 to TRBJ2-7; the D call may be TRBD1 or TRBD2 (6 bases each). V dropped 4 bases and J dropped 4 bases, with 11 bases sitting between them. The CDR3 contains 12 residues. Germline CDR1 and CDR2: SQVTM and ANQGSEA. The CDR3 sequence: CSVVGGLYEQYF. Written as DNA, the CDR3 is TGCAGCGTTGTTGGGGGGCTATACGAGCAGTACTTC.